This T cell receptor beta chain was recovered during a study of T cell responses to AZD1222 COVID-19 vaccine. This CDR3 comprises 15 residues. The germline gives CDR1 SGHTA, CDR2 FQGNSA. V was clipped by 0 bases and J by 7 bases, with 15 bases between them. This clone has more than one count but fewer than ten. Assay: immunoSEQ multiplex PCR; the TCRdb copy retains only in-frame clones and omits some. Here the sample spans 120,000 to 150,000 clones, around 89% being singletons. The sequencing used peripheral blood, collected on day 0 of AZD1222 vaccination. The TCR was taken from an adult in good health. The rearrangement joins TRBV7-2 to TRBJ1-2, with a weak D call TRBD1 (5 bases). In nucleotides, the CDR3 is TGTGCCAGCAGCTTAGCGCAGGGCAGGGTCGGTGGCTACACCTTC. Amino acid sequence: CASSLAQGRVGGYTF.